Shown below are 15 T cell receptor beta chains from a single sample sequenced in a study of T-cell memory formation after mild COVID-19. TCRdb reprocessed the 5' RACE reads via MiXCR and lists one record per CDR3 protein. The sample lists a few hundred thousand distinct CDR3 sequences, 8% to 9% seen once, with 22% in the top ten. Specimen: PBMCs or a T cell subset sorted from them (not recorded which). These receptor sequences come from a young man who had mild COVID-19 (a few samples of this study predate the infection). Cell type and time point are not known.

This clonotype was detected a few times. The rearrangement links TRBV7-2 to TRBJ2-1; D remains unclear. V lost 5 bases and J lost 10, with 12 bases in between. CDR1 and CDR2 from the germline V gene are SGHTA and FQGNSA. CDR3 length: 12 residues. CDR3 sequence reads: CASSQSREEQFF. CDR3 nucleotides: TGTGCCAGCAGCCAGTCCCGCGAGGAGCAGTTCTTC.

The V gene is TRBV5-6, the J gene TRBJ2-1; 8 nucleotides agree with TRBD2. This CDR3 spans 16 amino acids. The germline V gene encodes CDR1 SGHDT and CDR2 YYEEEE. The V segment lost 1 base and the J segment 2 bases; nucleotides outside the gene matches: 5. The CDR3 here is CASSLQLAVTYNEQFF. As DNA, the CDR3 is TGTGCCAGCAGCTTGCAACTAGCGGTCACCTACAATGAGCAGTTCTTC.

This chain links TRBV12-5 with TRBJ1-2; TRBD1 is a possible D gene (6 bases). The ends were cut back, 6 bases at V and 14 bases at J, with 19 bases in the middle. CDR1 and CDR2 (germline): LGHNT, FRNRAP. CDR3 length: 12 residues. The CDR3 region is CASGSGESGQTF. The CDR3 region has the DNA TGTGCTAGTGGGAGTGGGGAATCGGGACAAACCTTC.

This clonotype was counted at least ten times. The CDR3 sequence: CASSQVLPGLRGETQYF. The CDR3 coding sequence is TGCGCCAGCAGCCAAGTCCTCCCGGGACTAAGGGGAGAGACCCAGTACTTC. The rearrangement uses TRBV4-3 and TRBJ2-5; TRBD2 matches 7 bases. J was trimmed by 4 bases and V by 1 base; bases with no gene match: 12. Germline V gene sequence: CDR1 LGHNA, CDR2 YSLEER. The CDR3 spans 17 residues.

There are many counts of this clonotype. This chain uses TRBV18 with TRBJ2-2; D remains ambiguous. Germline V CDR1 and CDR2: KGHSH, LQKENI. Deletions cut 3 bases from V and 0 bases from J, with 11 bases between. The CDR3 runs to 16 residues. The CDR3 reads CASSPQAVANTGELFF. CDR3 DNA: TGTGCCAGCTCACCGCAGGCAGTCGCGAACACCGGGGAGCTGTTTTTT.

At least ten counts were recorded for this clonotype. The rearrangement joins TRBV25-1 to TRBJ2-5, with D hard to call. The CDR3 is made up of 14 amino acids. Germline V gene data show CDR1 as MGHDK and CDR2 as SYGVNS. V was pared by 2 bases and J by 2 bases, with 9 bases between. The CDR3 reads CASSEKTMQETQYF. The CDR3 nucleotides are TGTGCCAGCAGTGAAAAAACAATGCAAGAGACCCAGTACTTC.

There are a few counts of this clonotype. V is TRBV28 and J is TRBJ2-6; possibly TRBD2 for D (5 bases). CDR1 and CDR2 from the germline V gene are MDHEN and SYDVKM. V was shortened by 5 bases and J by 1 base, with 9 bases between the two germline ends. The CDR3 contains 15 residues. For the CDR3, the DNA is TGTGCCAGCAGTGGAGGTGTATCTGGGGCCAACGTCCTGACTTTC. Amino acid sequence: CASSGGVSGANVLTF.

This clonotype was recorded a few times. The chain carries TRBV29-1 and TRBJ2-5; D may be TRBD1 (5 bases). CDR3 length equals 13 residues. Per germline, CDR1 SQVTM and CDR2 ANQGSEA. V gave up 4 bases and J gave up 7 bases, with 16 bases separating them. CDR3 sequence (DNA): TGCAGCGTTGGGGTCAGGGCATCGGGGACCCAGTACTTC. Protein product: CSVGVRASGTQYF.

In this sample, this clonotype turned up many times. The chain is built from TRBV7-2 and TRBJ2-7; D is undetermined. Germline CDR1 is SGHTA and CDR2 is FQGNSA. The CDR3 has 15 residues. The V end lost 1 base, the J end lost 5 bases, and 15 bases lay between the germline ends. The CDR3 DNA is TGTGCCAGCAGCTTAGGGTCGGGCCCTTGGAACGAGCAGTACGTC. This encodes CASSLGSGPWNEQYV.

This clonotype was observed at least ten times. The rearrangement uses TRBV5-1 and TRBJ2-2, with 12 bases identical to TRBD2. With V trimmed by 4 bases and J by 4 bases, 14 bases remained unmatched. From germline, CDR1 is SGHRS and CDR2 YFSETQ. The CDR3 is 19 amino acids. The CDR3 loop reads CASSPETSGGLISTGELFF. The CDR3 coding sequence is TGCGCCAGCAGCCCGGAGACTAGCGGGGGACTAATCAGCACCGGGGAGCTGTTTTTT.

This clonotype was seen only a few times. The chain links TRBV4-3 to TRBJ2-1; TRBD2 is a possible D gene (7 bases). The CDR3 has 16 residues. V was shortened by 1 base and J by 2 bases, with 12 bases between the two germline ends. The V gene's germline CDR1 is LGHNA and CDR2 YSLEER. CDR3 region: CASSQGGGAPYNEQFF. CDR3 coding DNA: TGCGCCAGCAGCCAAGGGGGGGGGGCCCCCTACAATGAGCAGTTCTTC.

This clonotype was observed at least ten times. The J gene is TRBJ2-1, the V gene TRBV7-2; TRBD2 agrees at 8 bases. The V segment lost 7 bases and the J segment 5 bases; nucleotides outside the gene matches: 10. CDR1 and CDR2 from the germline V gene are SGHTA and FQGNSA. This CDR3 is built from 15 residues. The CDR3 reads CASTLGGRGDNEQFF. Written as DNA, the CDR3 is TGTGCCAGCACCCTGGGGGGGCGGGGGGACAATGAGCAGTTCTTC.

V gene TRBV6-6 combines with J gene TRBJ1-5, with D hard to call. V lost 8 bases to trimming and J lost 5 bases, with 10 bases between them. Per the germline V gene, CDR1 is MNHNY and CDR2 is SVGAGI (reference sequence). This CDR3 has 12 residues. The CDR3 reads CASSKRDQPQHF. The CDR3 region has the DNA TGTGCCAGCTCAAAACGGGATCAGCCCCAGCATTTT.

The V gene is TRBV21-1, the J gene TRBJ1-4; no DNA check was done on the table's D call, TRBD1. TRBV21-1 is shown as a pseudogene. There are 17 residues in the CDR3. The CDR3 nucleotides read TGTGCCAGCAGCAAAGTCCCTTGGGTGGAGGGGGGAAGAATGATGTTTTTT. Translation gives CASSKVPWVEGGRMMFF.

This clonotype has more than one count but fewer than ten. V gene TRBV9 combines with J gene TRBJ1-2; no definite D call. V was clipped by 0 bases and J by 4 bases, with 10 bases between them. Germline CDR1 is SGDLS and CDR2 is YYNGEE. This CDR3 contains 14 residues. CDR3 coding DNA: TGTGCCAGCAGCGTAGTTCCGGGCGGCTATGGCTACACCTTC. Translation gives CASSVVPGGYGYTF. Complete variable domain (other parts from reference TRBV9 and TRBJ1-2): DSGVTQTPKHLITATGQRVTLRCSPRSGDLSVYWYQQSLDQGLQFLIQYYNGEERAKGNILERFSAQQFPDLHSELNLSSLELGDSALYFCASSVVPGGYGYTFGSGTRLTVV.